Each of the 7 T cell receptor beta chains below was sequenced from the same sample in a study of blood T cell repertoires in COVID-19. Clones were read by immunoSEQ multiplex PCR, and TCRdb kept only the in-frame ones, dropping some. The data contain about 120,000 clones, 70% to 85% of them seen just once; the ten biggest clones take up around 4.5%. Sequenced sample: peripheral blood. The receptors here all came from a woman in her seventies with acute or convalescent COVID-19.

The chain has TRBV11-3 and TRBJ1-3, with TRBD1 identical over 7 bases. Per the germline V gene, CDR1 is SGHNT and CDR2 is YENEEA. Trimming took 0 bases from V and 0 from J; bases not matched to a gene: 2. The CDR3 totals 16 residues. CDR3 sequence: CASSLEGTASGNTIYF. The CDR3 coding sequence is TGTGCCAGCAGCTTAGAAGGGACAGCCTCTGGAAACACCATATATTTT.

The chain has TRBV7-2 and TRBJ2-1; no clear D. CDR3 length equals 17 residues. V was clipped by 3 bases and J by 2 bases, with 17 bases between them. Germline V gene data show CDR1 as SGHTA and CDR2 as FQGNSA. CDR3 in DNA: TGTGCCAGCAGCTTGGTTGTTGCAACATCCACCTACAATGAGCAGTTCTTC. Amino acids: CASSLVVATSTYNEQFF.

The J gene is TRBJ2-2, the V gene TRBV7-8; D might be TRBD2 (5 bases). V lost 1 base to trimming and J lost 6 bases, with 18 bases between them. Germline loops: CDR1 SGHVS, CDR2 FQNEAQ. This CDR3 spans 17 amino acids. The CDR3 DNA is TGTGCCAGCAGCTTAGTCGGCAGCCACCGGCGGGCCGGGGAGCTGTTTTTT. The encoded protein is CASSLVGSHRRAGELFF.

The chain links TRBV19 to TRBJ2-3, with D maybe TRBD2 (6 bases). The V end was cut by 6 bases, the J end by 1 base, with 23 bases between. Germline CDR1 reads LNHDA; CDR2 reads SQIVND (reference sequence). This CDR3 contains 18 residues. This chain's CDR3 is CASSMDSWGDGGTDTQYF. The CDR3 nucleotides are TGTGCCAGTAGCATGGATTCGTGGGGGGATGGGGGCACAGATACGCAGTATTTT. Based on the CDR3 plus reference TRBV19 and TRBJ2-3, the full variable domain is DGGITQSPKYLFRKEGQNVTLSCEQNLNHDAMYWYRQDPGQGLRLIYYSQIVNDFQKGDIAEGYSVSREKKESFPLTVTSAQKNPTAFYLCASSMDSWGDGGTDTQYFGPGTRLTVL.

The CDR3: CASSMGLSYEQYF. The CDR3 DNA reads TGTGCCAGCAGCATGGGCCTCTCCTACGAGCAGTACTTC. The chain employs TRBV7-8 and TRBJ2-7; D gene unclear. In germline, CDR1 is SGHVS, CDR2 FQNEAQ. The V end was cut by 5 bases, the J end by 0 bases, with 8 bases between. This CDR3 is 13 amino acids long.

The rearrangement joins TRBV7-9 to TRBJ1-3; weak D call: TRBD1 (5 bases). The CDR3 loop spans 15 amino acids. Trimming removed 5 bases at V and 0 bases at J, with 11 bases between. Germline lookup yields CDR1 SEHNR and CDR2 FQNEAQ (reference sequence). The CDR3 DNA reads as TGTGCCAGCAGCGCATTAACAGGCTCTGGAAACACCATATATTTT. Amino acids: CASSALTGSGNTIYF.

V usage is TRBV12-3 or TRBV12-4 and J usage is TRBJ1-2; D is possibly TRBD1 (6 bases). This CDR3 contains 12 residues. V gave up 8 bases and J gave up 1 base, with 8 bases separating them. DNA of the CDR3: TGTGCCAGCGGACAGAATAACTATGGCTACACCTTC. The encoded protein is CASGQNNYGYTF.